This TCR beta chain was obtained from a study of T cell repertoires in cytomegalovirus infection. Study summary: It was the public TCR beta signatures that indicated both CMV infection and matching HLA type.

Study-level points and caveats: Carriers of CMV plus the relevant HLA were identified by cumulative public TCR beta family frequency. Dominant in the ex vivo response were TCR beta clonotypes restricted by HLA-C and specific for CMV.

TCRdb re-called the reads with MiXCR, one entry per CDR3 protein. The table lists some 280,000 distinct CDR3 sequences, roughly an eighth of them singletons. Per the germline V gene, CDR1 is MNHEY and CDR2 is SVGEGT. The V end was cut by 7 bases, the J end by 1 base, with 13 bases between. The CDR3 contains 15 residues. As regards this clonotype: Its matching antigen is unknown.

Sequencing was carried out using PBMCs. The chain combines TRBV6-2 or TRBV6-3 with TRBJ2-2, with D possibly matching TRBD1 (6 bases). This receptor was taken from a human donor in good health (CMV status not recorded). Some clones in this sample may be carry-over from other donors' samples. CDR3 sequence reads: CASIHPRGNTGELFF. The CDR3, as DNA: TGTGCCAGCATCCACCCCAGGGGGAACACCGGGGAGCTGTTTTTT.